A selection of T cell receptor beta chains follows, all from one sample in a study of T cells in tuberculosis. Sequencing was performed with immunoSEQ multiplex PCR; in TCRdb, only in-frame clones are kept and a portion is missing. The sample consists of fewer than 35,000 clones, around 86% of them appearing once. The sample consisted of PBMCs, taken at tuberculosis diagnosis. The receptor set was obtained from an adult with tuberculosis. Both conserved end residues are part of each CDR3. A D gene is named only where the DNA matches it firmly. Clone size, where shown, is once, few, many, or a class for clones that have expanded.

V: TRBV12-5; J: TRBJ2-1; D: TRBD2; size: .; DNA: TGTGCTAGTGGTTCCAGACTAGCGGGGGGGATTTACAATGAGCAGTTCTTC; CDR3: CASGSRLAGGIYNEQFF
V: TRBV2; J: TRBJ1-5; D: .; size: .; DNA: TGTGCCAGCAGTGAAGAGGGGGGGCCGATCAAATCCCAGCATTTT; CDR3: CASSEEGGPIKSQHF
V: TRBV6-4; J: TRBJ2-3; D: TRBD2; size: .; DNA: TGTGCCAGCAGTGCCCTAGCGGGGGCAGATACGCAGTATTTT; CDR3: CASSALAGADTQYF
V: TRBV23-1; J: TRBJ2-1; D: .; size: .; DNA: TGCGCCAGCAGTGATCGCCAGGGAGGCAATGAGCAGTTCTTC; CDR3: CASSDRQGGNEQFF
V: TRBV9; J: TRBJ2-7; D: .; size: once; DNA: TGTGCCAGCAGCGGCAAAACTAGTTTCTACGAGCAGTACTTC; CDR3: CASSGKTSFYEQYF
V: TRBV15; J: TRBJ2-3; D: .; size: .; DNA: TGTGCCACCAGCAGACCTGAGGGAGGCACAGATACGCAGTATTTT; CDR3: CATSRPEGGTDTQYF
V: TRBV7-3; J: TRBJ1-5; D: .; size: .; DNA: TGTGCCAGCAGCTTAGAGGGCACCTCCTACAATCAGCCCCAGCATTTT; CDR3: CASSLEGTSYNQPQHF
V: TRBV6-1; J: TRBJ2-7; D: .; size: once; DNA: TGTGCCAGCAGTCGGGGACAAACCTACTCCTACGAGCAGTACTTC; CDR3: CASSRGQTYSYEQYF
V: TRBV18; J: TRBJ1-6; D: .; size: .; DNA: TGTGCCAGCTCACAGTCCGGGGAAAGGTCACCCCTCCACTTT; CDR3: CASSQSGERSPLHF
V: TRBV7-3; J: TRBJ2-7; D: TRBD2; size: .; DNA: TGTGCCAGCAGCCCCAGCGGGGGGGCGGAAGAGCAGTACTTC; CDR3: CASSPSGGAEEQYF
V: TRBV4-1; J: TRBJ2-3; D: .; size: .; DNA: TGCGCCAGCAGCCCCGCCGGCGGAGCGGGCCTACCATTTAGCACAGATACGCAGTATTTT; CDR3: CASSPAGGAGLPFSTDTQYF
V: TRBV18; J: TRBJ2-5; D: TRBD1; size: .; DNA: TGTGCCAGCTCACAATACAGGGGGAAAGAGACCCAGTACTTC; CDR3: CASSQYRGKETQYF
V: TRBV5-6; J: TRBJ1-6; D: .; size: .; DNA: TGTGCCAGCAGCTTCCGGGGAGGTAATTCACCCCTCCACTTT; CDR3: CASSFRGGNSPLHF
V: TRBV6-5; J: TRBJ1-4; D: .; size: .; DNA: TGTGCCAGCAGTTATGGGCTGCCAGGGTCCGAAAAACTGTTTTTT; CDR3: CASSYGLPGSEKLFF
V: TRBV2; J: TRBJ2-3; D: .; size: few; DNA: TGTGCCAGCAGTACGAGACAGGGCACAGATACGCAGTATTTT; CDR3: CASSTRQGTDTQYF
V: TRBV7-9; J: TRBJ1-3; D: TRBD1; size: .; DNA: TGTGCCAGCAAGACAGGGACTGGAAACACCATATATTTT; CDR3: CASKTGTGNTIYF